This T cell receptor (beta chain) was observed in a study of OX40 agonist ivuxolimab in advanced cancers. On the study more broadly: Three patients got partial responses; one had hepatocellular carcinoma and two had cutaneous melanoma.

Here immunoSEQ multiplex PCR was the method, and the copy in TCRdb shows in-frame clones only, minus some. The data show 60,000 to 70,000 clones, with over 70% seen just once and roughly 3.7% held by the top ten. V was trimmed by 1 base and J by 6 bases, leaving 12 bases between them. CDR3 length equals 14 residues. The V gene's germline CDR1 is SEHNR and CDR2 FQNEAQ (reference sequence). This chain connects TRBV7-9 to TRBJ1-1; D is undetermined. Material: CD4+ or CD8+ T cells sorted from blood, obtained in a trial of the OX40 agonist ivuxolimab. The TCR sequence derives from an adult with an advanced solid tumor such as melanoma, head and neck, liver or kidney cancer. DNA for the CDR3: TGTGCCAGCAGCTTAGTTGGGGAGAGGGCTGAAGCTTTCTTT. Its translation: CASSLVGERAEAFF.